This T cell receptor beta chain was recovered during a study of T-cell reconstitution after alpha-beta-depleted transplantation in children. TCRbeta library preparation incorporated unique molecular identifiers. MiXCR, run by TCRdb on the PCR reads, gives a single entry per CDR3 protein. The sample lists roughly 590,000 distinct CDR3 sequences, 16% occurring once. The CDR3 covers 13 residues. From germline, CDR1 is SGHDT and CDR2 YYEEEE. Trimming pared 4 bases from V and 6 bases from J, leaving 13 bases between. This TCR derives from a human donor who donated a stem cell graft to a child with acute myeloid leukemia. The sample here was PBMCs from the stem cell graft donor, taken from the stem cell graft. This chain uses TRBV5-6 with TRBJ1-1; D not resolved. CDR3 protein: CASSPGGLAEAFF. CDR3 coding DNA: TGTGCCAGCAGCCCTGGAGGGTTAGCTGAAGCTTTCTTT.